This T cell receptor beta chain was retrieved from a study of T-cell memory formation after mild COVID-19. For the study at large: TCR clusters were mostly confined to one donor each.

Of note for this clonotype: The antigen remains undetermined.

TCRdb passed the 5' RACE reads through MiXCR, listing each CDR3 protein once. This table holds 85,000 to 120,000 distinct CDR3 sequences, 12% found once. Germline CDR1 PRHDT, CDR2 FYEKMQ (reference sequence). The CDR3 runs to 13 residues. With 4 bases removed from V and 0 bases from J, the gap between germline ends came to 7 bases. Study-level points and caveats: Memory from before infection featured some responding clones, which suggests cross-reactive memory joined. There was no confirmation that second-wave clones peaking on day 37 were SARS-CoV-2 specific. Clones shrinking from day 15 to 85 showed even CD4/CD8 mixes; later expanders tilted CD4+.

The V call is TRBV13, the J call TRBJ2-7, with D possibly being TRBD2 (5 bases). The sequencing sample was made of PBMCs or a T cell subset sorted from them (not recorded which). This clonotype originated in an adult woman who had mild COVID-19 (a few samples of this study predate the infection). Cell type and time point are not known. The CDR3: CASSYTSSYEQYF. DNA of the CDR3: TGTGCCAGCAGCTATACTAGCTCCTACGAGCAGTACTTC.